A single sample gave rise to the 2 T cell receptor beta chains below, sequenced in a study of T cell repertoires in ileal Crohn's disease. The protocol was immunoSEQ multiplex PCR, while the TCRdb copy is restricted to in-frame clones and leaves out a portion. The data show about 17,000 clones, approximately 82% seen once. Material: ileal tissue. All receptors derive from an adult with Crohn's disease.

The chain uses TRBV7-2 and TRBJ1-2; 7 bases map to TRBD1. The CDR3 contains 14 residues. Per the germline V gene, CDR1 is SGHTA and CDR2 is FQGNSA. Germline trimming cut 5 bases from V and 3 bases from J; bases unmatched to any gene: 6. The CDR3 DNA sequence: TGTGCCAGCAGCCTGGGACAGACTTACTATGGCTACACCTTC. Translation gives CASSLGQTYYGYTF.

The V and J genes are TRBV27 and TRBJ1-6; 9 bases match TRBD1. V gave up 5 bases and J gave up 6 bases; unmatched junction bases: 8. This CDR3 has 16 amino acids. Germline V gene lookup returns CDR1 MNHEY and CDR2 SMNVEV (reference sequence). The CDR3 region is CASSAQGALGNSPLHF. CDR3 in DNA: TGTGCCAGCAGTGCACAGGGGGCTTTGGGTAATTCACCCCTCCACTTT.